Listed here is a single T cell receptor beta chain. Its antigen remains unidentified. The data originate from a study of OX40 agonist ivuxolimab in advanced cancers. Study-level findings and limits: By week 6 at 0.1 to 3.0 mg/kg, blood CD4+ and CD8+ T cells had expanded clonally.

V lost 7 bases to trimming and J lost 2 bases, with 18 bases between them. The CDR3 covers 15 residues. Germline CDR1 reads MNHEY; CDR2 reads SMNVEV (reference sequence). Profiled with immunoSEQ multiplex PCR; TCRdb holds only in-frame clones, not every one. The sample records almost 65,000 clones, roughly 84% being singletons. The clonotype originates from an adult with an advanced solid tumor such as melanoma, head and neck, liver or kidney cancer. The chain combines TRBV27 with TRBJ2-7, with TRBD2 as a possible D gene (6 bases). The sequencing used CD4+ or CD8+ T cells sorted from blood, collected in a trial of the OX40 agonist ivuxolimab. The CDR3 bases are TGTGCCAGCACCGACACCAGGAGGGCCCCCTACGAGCAGTACTTC. It yields the protein CASTDTRRAPYEQYF.